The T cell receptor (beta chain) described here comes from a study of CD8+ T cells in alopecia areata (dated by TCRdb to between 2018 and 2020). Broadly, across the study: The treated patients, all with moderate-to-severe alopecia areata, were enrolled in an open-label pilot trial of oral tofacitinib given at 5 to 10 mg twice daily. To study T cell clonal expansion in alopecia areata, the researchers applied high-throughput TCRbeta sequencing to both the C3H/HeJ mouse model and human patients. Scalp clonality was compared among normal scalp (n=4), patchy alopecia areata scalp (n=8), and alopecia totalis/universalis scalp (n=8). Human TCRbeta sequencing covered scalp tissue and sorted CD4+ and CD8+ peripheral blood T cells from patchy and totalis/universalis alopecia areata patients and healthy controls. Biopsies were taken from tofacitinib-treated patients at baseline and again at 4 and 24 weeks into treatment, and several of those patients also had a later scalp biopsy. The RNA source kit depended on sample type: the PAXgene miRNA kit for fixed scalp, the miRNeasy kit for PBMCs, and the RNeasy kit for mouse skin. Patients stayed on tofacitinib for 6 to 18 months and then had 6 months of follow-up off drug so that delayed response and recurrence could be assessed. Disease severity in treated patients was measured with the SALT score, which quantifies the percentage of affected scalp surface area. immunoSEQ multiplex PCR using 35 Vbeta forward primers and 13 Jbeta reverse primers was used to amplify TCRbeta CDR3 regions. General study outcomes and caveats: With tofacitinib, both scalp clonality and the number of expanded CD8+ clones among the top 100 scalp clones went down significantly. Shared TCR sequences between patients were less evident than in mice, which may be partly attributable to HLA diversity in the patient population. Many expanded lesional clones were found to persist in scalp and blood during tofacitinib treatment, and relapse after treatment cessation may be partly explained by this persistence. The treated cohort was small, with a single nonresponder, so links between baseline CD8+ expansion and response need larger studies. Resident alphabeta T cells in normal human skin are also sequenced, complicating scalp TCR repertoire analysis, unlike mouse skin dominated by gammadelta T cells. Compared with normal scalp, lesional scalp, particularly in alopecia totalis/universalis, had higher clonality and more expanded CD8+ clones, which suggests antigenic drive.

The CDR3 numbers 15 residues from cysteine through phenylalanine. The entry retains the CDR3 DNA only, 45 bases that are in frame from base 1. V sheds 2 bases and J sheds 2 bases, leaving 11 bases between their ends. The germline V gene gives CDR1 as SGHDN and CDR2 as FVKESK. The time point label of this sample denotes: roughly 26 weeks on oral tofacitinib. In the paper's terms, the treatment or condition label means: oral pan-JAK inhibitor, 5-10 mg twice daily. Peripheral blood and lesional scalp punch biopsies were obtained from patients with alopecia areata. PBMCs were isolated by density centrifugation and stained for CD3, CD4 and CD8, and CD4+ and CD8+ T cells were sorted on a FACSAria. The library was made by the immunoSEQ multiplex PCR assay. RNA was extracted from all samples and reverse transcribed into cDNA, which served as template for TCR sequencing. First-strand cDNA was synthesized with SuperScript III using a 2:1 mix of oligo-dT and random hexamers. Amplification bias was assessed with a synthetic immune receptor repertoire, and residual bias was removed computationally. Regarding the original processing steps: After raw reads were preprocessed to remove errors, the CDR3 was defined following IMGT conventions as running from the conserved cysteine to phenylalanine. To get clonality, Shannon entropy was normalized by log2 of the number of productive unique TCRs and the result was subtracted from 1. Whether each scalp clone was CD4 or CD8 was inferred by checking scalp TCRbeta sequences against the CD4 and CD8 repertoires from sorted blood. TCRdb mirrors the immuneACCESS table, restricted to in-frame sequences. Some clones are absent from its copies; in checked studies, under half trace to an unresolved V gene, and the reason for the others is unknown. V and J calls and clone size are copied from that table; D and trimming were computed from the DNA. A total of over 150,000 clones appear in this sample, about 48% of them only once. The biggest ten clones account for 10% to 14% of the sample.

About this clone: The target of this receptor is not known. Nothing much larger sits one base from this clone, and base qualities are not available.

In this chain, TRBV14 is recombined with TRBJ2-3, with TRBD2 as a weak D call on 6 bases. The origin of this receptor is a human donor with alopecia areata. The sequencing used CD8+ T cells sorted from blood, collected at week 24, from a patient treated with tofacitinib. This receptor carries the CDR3 CASSQRAGSTDTQYF. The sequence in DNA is TGTGCCAGCAGCCAAAGGGCGGGGTCCACAGATACGCAGTATTTT.